The subject of this entry is one TCR beta chain. Its antigen is not known. The source of the sample is a study of CD8+ T cells in alopecia areata. In the study overall: The study gave tofacitinib for 6 to 18 months, then 6 months off drug.

TCR sequencing used cDNA made by reverse transcription of extracted RNA. Assay used: immunoSEQ multiplex PCR; TCRdb lists only in-frame clones, some missing. Of about 97,000 clones listed, roughly 56% are singletons. Trimming stripped 5 bases from V and 4 bases from J, with 9 bases between. CDR1 is SEHNR and CDR2 is FQNEAQ in the germline V gene (reference sequence). The length of the CDR3 is 13 residues. Overall study findings and caveats: Tofacitinib yielded significantly lower scalp clonality and fewer expanded CD8+ clones among the top 100. Clarity of TCR sharing across patients fell short of that in mice, possibly HLA-related.

As for treatment: oral pan-JAK inhibitor, 5-10 mg twice daily. V is TRBV7-9 and J is TRBJ1-5, with D perhaps matching TRBD1 (5 bases). The sequence came from a human donor with alopecia areata. Here the sequenced sample was CD8+ T cells sorted from blood, taken at approximately week 55, from a patient treated with tofacitinib. The CDR3, as DNA: TGTGCCAGCAGCGAGGACACGAATCAGCCCCAGCATTTT. Translation: CASSEDTNQPQHF.